A selection of T cell receptor beta chains follows, all from one sample in a study of blood T cell repertoires in COVID-19. Measured with immunoSEQ multiplex PCR; TCRdb has only the in-frame clones, and not every one. The repertoire consists of roughly 250,000 clones, with 70% to 90% occurring once and the leading ten covering roughly 1.7%. Sequenced sample: PBMCs or T cells enriched from blood (not recorded which). The receptor set was obtained from a woman aged 45-65 years who had recovered from COVID-19. Each CDR3 is given with its conserved first and last residue.

v_call,j_call,cdr3_aa
TRBV10-3,TRBJ1-3,CAISESIQGLGNTIYF
TRBV2,TRBJ2-7,CASGGSDTYEQYF
TRBV6-2/TRBV6-3,TRBJ2-1,CASSPNGAGGGNEQFF
TRBV7-9,TRBJ2-2,CASSPSGSTGELFF
TRBV2,TRBJ1-3,CASSEVGGPGNTIYF
TRBV18,TRBJ1-2,CASSWSGMEGYTF
TRBV19,TRBJ2-1,CASSWSGGGANEQFF
TRBV2,TRBJ2-2,CASNRQGSVNTGELFF
TRBV18,TRBJ1-3,CASSPGGVGNTIYF
TRBV3-1/TRBV3-2,TRBJ2-1,CASSQDWGGDEQFF
TRBV3-1/TRBV3-2,TRBJ2-5,CASSHKAAGVQETQYF
TRBV12-3/TRBV12-4,TRBJ2-1,CASSLSARNEQFF
TRBV2,TRBJ2-7,CASSEVASEEYEQYF
TRBV24-1,TRBJ1-2,CATSDSEGVYGYTF
TRBV2,TRBJ2-2,CASTLAGDSTGELFF
TRBV29-1,TRBJ1-2,CSVEGADRQNYGYTF
TRBV30,TRBJ1-4,CAGTGATNEKLFF
TRBV18,TRBJ1-2,CASSPSRQGQYGYTF
TRBV28,TRBJ2-5,CASSFDREETQYF
TRBV18,TRBJ1-2,CASSPMGQNYGYTF
TRBV5-1,TRBJ2-7,CASSLVAGGRSYEQYF
TRBV15,TRBJ2-5,CATSRDSGQGGETQYF
TRBV19,TRBJ2-1,CASRLAPGRSGYNEQFF
TRBV7-2,TRBJ1-1,CAAGQGPMNTEAFF
TRBV3-1/TRBV3-2,TRBJ2-5,CASSQGTSRQTQYF
TRBV7-8,TRBJ2-7,CASSLPGQGAYEQYF
TRBV10-3,TRBJ1-1,CAISRTSWGSNTEAFF
TRBV10-3,TRBJ1-5,CAISESRGGQPQHF
TRBV7-9,TRBJ2-7,CASRRESSFGEQYF
TRBV10-3,TRBJ2-7,CATRDRAREQYF
TRBV5-4,TRBJ2-1,CASRRGQGEQFF
TRBV4-1,TRBJ2-1,CASSHGTWGGGYNEQFF
TRBV9,TRBJ2-1,CASSVALASDEQFF
TRBV10-3,TRBJ2-5,CAISSGTSVFETQYF
TRBV1,TRBJ2-5,CTSSQVRLAGLQETQYF
TRBV5-4,TRBJ2-5,CASSLSQGAVETQYF